This TCR beta chain was profiled in a study of cytomegalovirus exposure and HLA in healthy donors. Study-level points and caveats: Later on, a genetic analysis was performed. It linked a missense variant in DCLRE1C with V- and J-gene trimming of TCR beta.

CDR3 length: 17 residues. From germline, CDR1 is SEHNR and CDR2 FQNEAQ (reference sequence). V lost 0 bases and J 5 bases, leaving 17 bases between the germline ends. The PCR had 60 Vbeta and 13 Jbeta primers. Assay used: immunoSEQ multiplex PCR; TCRdb lists only in-frame clones, some missing. The table shows around 130,000 clones, with 70% to 85% occurring only once. Regarding donors, all were healthy bone marrow donors. Despite likely unrecorded immune exposures, the donors were nominally healthy at the time of sampling. On this clone itself: Its specificity is unknown.

V and J are TRBV7-9 and TRBJ2-1; a weak D match, TRBD1 (7 bases). Sequenced input: PBMCs. This TCR derives from a woman aged 55 to 70 in good health and CMV-seropositive. The CDR3, as DNA: TGTGCCAGCAGCTTAGCGCAAGGAGGGGGCTGGGACAATGAGCAGTTCTTC. Translating gives CASSLAQGGGWDNEQFF. Based on the CDR3 plus reference TRBV7-9 and TRBJ2-1, the full variable domain is DTGVSQNPRHKITKRGQNVTFRCDPISEHNRLYWYRQTLGQGPEFLTYFQNEAQLEKSRLLSDRFSAERPKGSFSTLEIQRTEQGDSAMYLCASSLAQGGGWDNEQFFGPGTRLTVL.